These 2 T cell receptor beta chains originate from one sample sequenced in a study of T cell responses to AZD1222 COVID-19 vaccine. Produced via immunoSEQ multiplex PCR; TCRdb's table is partial and in-frame only. The data show more than 100,000 clones, with roughly 90% seen just once and 13% to 15% held by the top ten. Sample: peripheral blood, taken on day 0 of AZD1222 vaccination. The source is an adult in good health.

The CDR3 DNA reads TGTGCCAGCAGCCTGATACTAGCGGGGTACACCGGGGAGCTGTTTTTT. Its translation: CASSLILAGYTGELFF. V is TRBV5-4 and J is TRBJ2-2, with 10 positions matching TRBD2. The CDR3 sequence is 16 residues long. CDR1 is SGHNT, CDR2 YYREEE, per germline (reference sequence). After removal of 4 bases from V and 3 bases from J, the junction contained 6 bases not matched to a gene.

This sequence joins TRBV27 and TRBJ1-1; 7 positions match TRBD1. CDR1 and CDR2 from the germline V gene are MNHEY and SMNVEV (reference sequence). The CDR3 runs to 16 residues. The junction had 15 bases not matched to a gene; V was cut back by 5 bases and J by 6 bases. In DNA, the CDR3 is TGTGCCAGCAGTCTCCCCCCGGGAGGGGGCTCGGCTGAAGCTTTCTTT. It encodes CASSLPPGGGSAEAFF.